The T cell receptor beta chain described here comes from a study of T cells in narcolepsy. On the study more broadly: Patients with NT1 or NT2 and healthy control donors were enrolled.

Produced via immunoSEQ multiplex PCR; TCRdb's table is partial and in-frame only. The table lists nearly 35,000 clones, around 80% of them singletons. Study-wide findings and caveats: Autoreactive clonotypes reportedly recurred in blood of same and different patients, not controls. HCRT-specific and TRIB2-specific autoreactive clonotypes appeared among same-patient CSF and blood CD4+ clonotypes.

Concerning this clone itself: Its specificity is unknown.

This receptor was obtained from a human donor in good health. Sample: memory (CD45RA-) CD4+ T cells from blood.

The CDR3 DNA follows: TGTGCCAGCGGGGGCTCGAACACTGAAGCTTTCTTT. Translated, it gives CASGGSNTEAFF. The V call is TRBV2, the J call TRBJ1-1, with D perhaps matching TRBD1 (6 bases). The CDR3 sequence is 12 residues long. With 8 bases removed from V and 1 base from J, the gap between germline ends came to 8 bases. The germline V gene has CDR1 SNHLY and CDR2 FYNNEI. Looking up the rest from reference TRBV2 and TRBJ1-1 gives the full variable domain: EPEVTQTPSHQVTQMGQEVILRCVPISNHLYFYWYRQILGQKVEFLVSFYNNEISEKSEIFDDQFSVERPDGSNFTLKIRSTKLEDSAMYFCASGGSNTEAFFGQGTRLTVV.